The entry below gives a single T cell receptor (beta chain) sequence along with its context. The antigen is undetermined. This may arise from a read error, as a much more abundant clone is one base away. The sample originates from a study of breast tumors, draining lymph nodes, adjacent tissues. Regarding the study as a whole: Tumor T cell lymph node origin was a supported hypothesis, not proven. Luminal-like breast cancer showed significantly higher tumor–nontumor repertoire similarity than basal-like. Compared with lymph nodes, tumors were less diverse; compared with nontumor tissue, more.

Samples came from axillary lymph nodes draining the breast cancer. The CDR3 runs 16 residues. Germline V gives CDR1 MNHEY, CDR2 SVGAGI. TCRdb analysed the multiplex PCR reads with MiXCR anew, one entry per CDR3 protein. The data contain 200,000 or so distinct CDR3 sequences, roughly 29% of them seen just once; the ten biggest clones take up over 4%. Sequencing used axillary lymph node tissue. The chain has TRBV6-5 and TRBJ2-1; tentative D call: TRBD2 (5 bases). The TCR originated in a female donor with breast cancer. Some clones in this sample may be carry-over from other donors' samples. The DNA of the CDR3 is TGTGCCAGCAGAGTAGGTCTAGCTAGCTCCTACAATGAGCATTTCTTC. Its translation is CASRVGLASSYNEHFF.